This T cell receptor beta chain was sequenced during a study of T cells in Graves' hyperthyroidism and ophthalmopathy. PBMCs were derived from more than 8 ml fresh peripheral blood. Study-level findings and limits: Through a model of 13 V-J features, ophthalmopathy was separated from stable hyperthyroidism. Blood also carried most thyroid clonotypes expanded above 0.001.

There were TCR beta CDR3 regions amplified from RNA transcripts. First-round RT-PCR of the TCR CDR3 relied on the HTBI primer set. TCRdb reprocessed the multiplex PCR reads via MiXCR and lists one record per CDR3 protein. Of some 420,000 distinct CDR3 sequences listed, 12% to 15% are singletons. Worth noting for this clonotype: Its antigen remains unknown.

In germline, CDR1 is DFQATT, CDR2 SNEGSKA (reference sequence). CDR3 length equals 12 residues. V shed 5 bases and J shed 8 bases, with 13 bases lying between them. The sequence was collected from a woman aged 18-30 years with Graves' hyperthyroidism. The V gene is TRBV20-1, the J gene TRBJ2-1; D gene unclear. The sequenced sample consisted of blood. The CDR3 DNA reads as TGCAGTGCTGACCCGAACGGCCATGAGCAGTTCTTC. Its translation: CSADPNGHEQFF.